The T cell receptor (beta chain) described here comes from a study of blood T cells in healthy people across ages. Combining a sample-barcoded 5' primer with a J-beta primer mix, a second PCR ran for about 7 to 11 cycles. TCRdb redid the calling of the 5' RACE reads with MiXCR, one entry per CDR3 protein. The table has roughly 1.4 million distinct CDR3 sequences, roughly 60% seen once; the top ten hold over 6.5%. On this clonotype: The antigen is unknown.

The study, taken as a whole, reports: Diversity figures derived from one million T cells were judged to underestimate the true value.

Individuals who donated were healthy Caucasians from Russia aged roughly 6 to 95. Each sample used at least 6 million PBMCs. Per sample, no less than 5 micrograms of total RNA were extracted. Germline V gene data show CDR1 as MNHEY and CDR2 as SVGEGT. This CDR3 region has 13 residues. Trimming pared 6 bases from V and 11 bases from J, leaving 20 bases between. This chain uses TRBV6-2 or TRBV6-3 with TRBJ2-7; D is perhaps TRBD1 (6 bases). Input material: blood. The sequence was obtained from a man aged 18 to 30 in good health. The CDR3 reads CASSPGHASLEYF. The CDR3 DNA reads TGTGCCAGCAGCCCGGGACACGCAAGTTTGGAGTACTTC.